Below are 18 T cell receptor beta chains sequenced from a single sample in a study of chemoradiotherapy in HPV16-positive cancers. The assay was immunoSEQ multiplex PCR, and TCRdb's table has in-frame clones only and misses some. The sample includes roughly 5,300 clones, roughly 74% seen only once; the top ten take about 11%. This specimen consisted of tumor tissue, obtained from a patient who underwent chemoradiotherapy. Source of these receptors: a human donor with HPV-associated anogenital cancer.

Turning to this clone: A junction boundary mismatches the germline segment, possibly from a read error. CDR3 protein: CASSPGGSLSGDTQYF. Written as DNA, the CDR3 is TGTGCTAGCAGTCCCGGCGGCTCACTCTCTGGGGATACGCAGTATTTT. The rearrangement links TRBV7-7 to TRBJ2-3; D is ambiguous. In germline, CDR1 is SSHAT, CDR2 FNYEAQ (reference sequence). CDR3 size: 16 residues.

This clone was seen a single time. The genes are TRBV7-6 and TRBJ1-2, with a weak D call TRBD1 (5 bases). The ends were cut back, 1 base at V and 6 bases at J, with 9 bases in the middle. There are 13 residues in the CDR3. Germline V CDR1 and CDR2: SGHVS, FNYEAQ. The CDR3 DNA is TGTGCCAGCAGCTTAGGACAGAACCATGGCTACACCTTC. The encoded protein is CASSLGQNHGYTF.

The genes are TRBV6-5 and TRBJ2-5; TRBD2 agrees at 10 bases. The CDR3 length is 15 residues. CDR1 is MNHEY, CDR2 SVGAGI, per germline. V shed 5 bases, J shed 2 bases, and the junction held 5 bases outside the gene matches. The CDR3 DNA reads TGTGCCAGCAGTCCCCGGACTAGCGGTCAAGAGACCCAGTACTTC. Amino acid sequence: CASSPRTSGQETQYF.

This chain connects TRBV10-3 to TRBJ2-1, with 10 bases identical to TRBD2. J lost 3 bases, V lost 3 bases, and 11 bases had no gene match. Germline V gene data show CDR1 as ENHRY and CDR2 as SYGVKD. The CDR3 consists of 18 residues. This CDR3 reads CAISDNPSGSAYYNEQFF. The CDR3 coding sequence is TGTGCCATCAGTGACAATCCTAGCGGGAGTGCCTACTACAATGAGCAGTTCTTC.

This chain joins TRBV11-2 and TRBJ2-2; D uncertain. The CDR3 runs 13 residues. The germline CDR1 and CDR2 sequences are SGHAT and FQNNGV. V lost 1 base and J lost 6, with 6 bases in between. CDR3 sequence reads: CASSLVEAGELFF. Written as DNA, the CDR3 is TGTGCCAGCAGCTTAGTCGAGGCCGGGGAGCTGTTTTTT.

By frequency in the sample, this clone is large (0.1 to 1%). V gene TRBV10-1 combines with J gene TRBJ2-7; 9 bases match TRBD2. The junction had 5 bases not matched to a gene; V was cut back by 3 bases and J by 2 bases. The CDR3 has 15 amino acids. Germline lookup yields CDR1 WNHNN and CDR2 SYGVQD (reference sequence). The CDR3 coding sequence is TGCGCCAGCAGTGACGGGTCTAGCGGGACCTACGAGCAGTACTTC. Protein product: CASSDGSSGTYEQYF.

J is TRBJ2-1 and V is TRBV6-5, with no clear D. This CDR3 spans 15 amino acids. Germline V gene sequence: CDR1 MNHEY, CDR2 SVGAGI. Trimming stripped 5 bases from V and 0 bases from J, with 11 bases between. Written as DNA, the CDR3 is TGTGCCAGCAGTCGGTCAGTGAGCTCCTACAATGAGCAGTTCTTC. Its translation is CASSRSVSSYNEQFF.

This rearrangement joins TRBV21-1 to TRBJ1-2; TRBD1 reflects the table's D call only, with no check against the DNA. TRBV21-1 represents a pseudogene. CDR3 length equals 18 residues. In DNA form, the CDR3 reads TGTGCCAGCAGCAAAGCCCCCGGACAGGGTGAATATAACTATGGCTACACCTTC. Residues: CASSKAPGQGEYNYGYTF.

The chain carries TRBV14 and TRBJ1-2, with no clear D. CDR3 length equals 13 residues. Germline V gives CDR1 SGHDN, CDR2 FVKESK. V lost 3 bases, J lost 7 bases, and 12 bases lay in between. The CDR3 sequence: CASSHGSFSGYTF. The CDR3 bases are TGTGCCAGCAGCCACGGGTCCTTCAGTGGCTACACCTTC.

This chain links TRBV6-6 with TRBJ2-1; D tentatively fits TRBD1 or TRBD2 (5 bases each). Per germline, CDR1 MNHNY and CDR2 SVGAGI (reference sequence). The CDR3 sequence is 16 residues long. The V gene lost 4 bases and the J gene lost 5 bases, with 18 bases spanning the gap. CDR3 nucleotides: TGTGCCAGCAGTTCCCTCTCCAGAGGGACCCACAATGAGCAGTTCTTC. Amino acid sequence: CASSSLSRGTHNEQFF.

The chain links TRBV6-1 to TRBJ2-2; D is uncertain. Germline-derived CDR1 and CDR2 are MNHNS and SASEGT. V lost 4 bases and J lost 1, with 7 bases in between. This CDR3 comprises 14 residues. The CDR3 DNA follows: TGTGCCAGCAGTGTAAACAGGAACACCGGGGAGCTGTTTTTT. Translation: CASSVNRNTGELFF.

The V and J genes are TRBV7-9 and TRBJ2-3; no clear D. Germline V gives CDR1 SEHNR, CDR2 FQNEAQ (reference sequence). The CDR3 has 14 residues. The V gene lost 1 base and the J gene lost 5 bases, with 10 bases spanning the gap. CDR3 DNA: TGTGCCAGCAGCTTAGTCGGTTTCGGAGATACGCAGTATTTT. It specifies CASSLVGFGDTQYF.

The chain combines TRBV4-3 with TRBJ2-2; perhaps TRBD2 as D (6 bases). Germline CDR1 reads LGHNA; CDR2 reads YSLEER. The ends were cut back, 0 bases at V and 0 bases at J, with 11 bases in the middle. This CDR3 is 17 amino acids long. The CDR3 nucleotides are TGCGCCAGCAGCCAAGAATGGAGGGGTACGAACACCGGGGAGCTGTTTTTT. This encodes CASSQEWRGTNTGELFF.

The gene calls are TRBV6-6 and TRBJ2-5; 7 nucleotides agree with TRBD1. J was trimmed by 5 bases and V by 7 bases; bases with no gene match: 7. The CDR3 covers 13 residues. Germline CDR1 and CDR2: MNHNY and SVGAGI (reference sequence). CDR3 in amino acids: CASNHLQGETQYF. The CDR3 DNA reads TGTGCCAGCAACCACTTACAGGGGGAGACCCAGTACTTC.

The CDR3, as DNA: TGTGCCAGCATCGTACAGGGGGCTGCAGATACGCAGTATTTT. This translates into CASIVQGAADTQYF. V is TRBV5-4 and J is TRBJ2-3, with TRBD1 matching over 9 bases. CDR3 length equals 14 residues. The J segment lost 4 bases and the V segment lost 6 bases, leaving 6 bases of the junction unmatched. Germline CDR1 is SGHNT and CDR2 is YYREEE (reference sequence). Supplemented by reference TRBV5-4 and TRBJ2-3, the full variable domain reads ETGVTQSPTHLIKTRGQQVTLRCSSQSGHNTVSWYQQALGQGPQFIFQYYREEENGRGNFPPRFSGLQFPNYSSELNVNALELDDSALYLCASIVQGAADTQYFGPGTRLTVL.

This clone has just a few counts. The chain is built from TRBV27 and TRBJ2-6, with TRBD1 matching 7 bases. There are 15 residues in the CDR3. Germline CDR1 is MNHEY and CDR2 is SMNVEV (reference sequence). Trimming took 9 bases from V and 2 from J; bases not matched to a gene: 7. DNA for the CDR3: TGTGCCAGTAAAACAGGGGCGGCTGGGGCCAACGTCCTGACTTTC. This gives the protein CASKTGAAGANVLTF.

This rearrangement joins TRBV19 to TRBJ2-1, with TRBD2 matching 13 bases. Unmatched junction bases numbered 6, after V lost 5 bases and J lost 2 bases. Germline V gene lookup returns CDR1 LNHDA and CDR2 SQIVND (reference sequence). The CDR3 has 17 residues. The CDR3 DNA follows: TGTGCCAGTAGTGGGTGGACTAGCGGGAGCCCCTACAATGAGCAGTTCTTC. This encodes CASSGWTSGSPYNEQFF.

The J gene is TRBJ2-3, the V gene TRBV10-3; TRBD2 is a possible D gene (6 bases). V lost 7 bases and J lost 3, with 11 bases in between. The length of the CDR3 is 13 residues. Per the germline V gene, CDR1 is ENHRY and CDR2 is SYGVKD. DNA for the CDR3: TGTGCCATCAACGGGGGAGGAACAGATACGCAGTATTTT. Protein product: CAINGGGTDTQYF.